This TCR beta chain appears in the sequencing data of a study of CD8 T cells in ankylosing spondylitis. Study-wide points: Ankylosing spondylitis blood appeared to be characterized by a TCR beta motif of 7 to 9 highly homologous variants. Significant enrichment of disease-linked clones was reported in matched ankylosing spondylitis synovial fluid. Disease-linked clones displayed a CD8+ phenotype and appeared relatively rarely in peripheral blood.

One entry per CDR3 protein results from TCRdb running MiXCR on the 5' RACE reads. The sample lists some 70,000 distinct CDR3 sequences, about 5.4% seen once, with about 2.2% in the top ten. This clonotype was seen many times. Its specificity is not known. CDR1 is DFQATT, CDR2 SNEGSKA, per germline (reference sequence). This CDR3 region has 14 residues. V lost 5 bases to trimming and J lost 4 bases, with 16 bases between them. The source material was blood, either unsorted or a sorted T cell fraction (not recorded which). V usage is TRBV20-1 and J usage is TRBJ2-3; tentatively, D is TRBD1 (6 bases). This clonotype was obtained from a male donor with ankylosing spondylitis or in good health (not recorded which). For the CDR3, the DNA is TGCAGTGCTCAGAGACAGGCCGCAGCAGATACGCAGTATTTT. Protein sequence: CSAQRQAAADTQYF.